This is a list of T cell receptor beta chains from one sample in a study of blood T cell repertoires in COVID-19. The repertoire was sequenced with immunoSEQ multiplex PCR; TCRdb's copy has only in-frame clones and lacks some. The table has nearly 110,000 clones, about 82% seen once; the top ten hold 6.2%. Sequencing was done on a sample of peripheral blood. These receptor sequences come from a man older than 75 with COVID-19, enrolled during active disease. Each CDR3 is given with its conserved first and last residue. A D gene is named only where the DNA matches it firmly. Some rows have no size entry. The others give once, few or many, or a class for an expanded clone.

j_call	d_call	v_call	clone_size	cdr3_aa	cdr3_nt
TRBJ1-2	-	TRBV28	-	CASRPDLGLYGYTF	TGTGCCAGCAGACCCGATCTAGGTCTCTATGGCTACACCTTC
TRBJ1-1	TRBD1	TRBV19	few	CASRDRIRQTEAFF	TGTGCCAGCCGGGACAGGATTCGGCAGACTGAAGCTTTCTTT
TRBJ2-2	-	TRBV4-3	once	CASSQEGKAGELFF	TGCGCCAGCAGCCAAGAGGGCAAAGCCGGGGAGCTGTTTTTT
TRBJ2-3	-	TRBV6-5	-	CASSPRTVTYTQYF	TGTGCCAGCAGTCCGCGGACAGTCACCTATACGCAGTATTTT
TRBJ1-2	TRBD1	TRBV19	-	CASSTSTGGATTF	TGTGCCAGTAGTACCTCGACAGGGGGCGCAACCACCTTC
TRBJ2-1	-	TRBV19	-	CASSTPARGGEQFF	TGTGCCAGTAGTACCCCAGCCCGGGGAGGTGAGCAGTTCTTC
TRBJ1-1	-	TRBV3-1/TRBV3-2	-	CASSQEPGLNTEAFF	TGTGCCAGCAGCCAAGAGCCAGGCCTGAACACTGAAGCTTTCTTT
TRBJ1-2	TRBD1	TRBV18	-	CASSRSFGTGGSNGYTF	TGTGCCAGCTCACGTTCTTTCGGGACAGGGGGCAGTAATGGCTACACCTTC
TRBJ2-7	-	TRBV27	few	CASSFRTVGEQYF	TGTGCCAGCAGTTTTAGAACAGTTGGGGAGCAGTACTTC
TRBJ1-1	-	TRBV4-2	-	CASSQAGPGAEAFF	TGTGCCAGCAGCCAAGCAGGCCCAGGGGCTGAAGCTTTCTTT
TRBJ2-1	TRBD2	TRBV27	-	CASTSLAGGYNEQFF	TGTGCCAGCACCTCACTAGCGGGAGGCTACAATGAGCAGTTCTTC
TRBJ2-1	-	TRBV4-1	-	CASSQDQEGSQFF	TGCGCCAGCAGCCAAGACCAGGAGGGTAGCCAGTTCTTC
TRBJ2-7	-	TRBV19	-	CASSITTSSGAAYEQYF	TGTGCCAGTAGTATTACGACATCCAGCGGAGCGGCCTACGAGCAGTACTTC
TRBJ2-5	TRBD2	TRBV5-1	once	CASSLVASGGQETQYF	TGCGCCAGCAGCTTGGTGGCTAGCGGGGGGCAAGAGACCCAGTACTTC
TRBJ2-1	TRBD1	TRBV18	-	CASSLKGQGYNEQFF	TGTGCCAGCTCCCTAAAGGGACAGGGCTACAATGAGCAGTTCTTC
TRBJ1-1	-	TRBV27	once	CASSSRPSGGTEAFF	TGTGCCAGCAGTTCAAGACCGTCCGGGGGCACTGAAGCTTTCTTT
TRBJ2-7	-	TRBV6-5	-	CASSKPGLNSYEQYF	TGTGCCAGCAGTAAACCGGGACTTAACTCCTACGAGCAGTACTTC
TRBJ1-2	-	TRBV29-1	-	CAAVVYEWSYGYTF	TGCGCAGCCGTGGTATATGAGTGGAGCTATGGCTACACCTTC
TRBJ1-1	-	TRBV29-1	-	CSVVRGNTEAFF	TGCAGCGTTGTACGGGGGAACACTGAAGCTTTCTTT
TRBJ1-5	-	TRBV7-2	-	CASSLELRGPNQPQHF	TGTGCCAGCAGCTTAGAACTCAGGGGCCCTAATCAGCCCCAGCATTTT
TRBJ2-7	-	TRBV29-1	-	CSVEEGRLEVYEQYF	TGCAGCGTTGAAGAAGGCAGGCTGGAAGTCTACGAGCAGTACTTC
TRBJ1-3	TRBD1	TRBV2	-	CASSEAGQGPGNTIYF	TGTGCCAGCAGTGAAGCGGGACAGGGCCCTGGAAACACCATATATTTT
TRBJ2-3	-	TRBV15	-	CATSRGGEGSHTQYF	TGTGCCACCAGCAGAGGGGGGGAAGGGAGCCATACGCAGTATTTT
TRBJ2-1	-	TRBV28	-	CASSPDSYNEQFF	TGTGCCAGCAGCCCGGACAGCTACAATGAGCAGTTCTTC
TRBJ2-3	TRBD1	TRBV24-1	-	CATSPQGGAGTDTQYF	TGTGCCACTTCCCCTCAAGGGGGCGCCGGCACAGATACGCAGTATTTT
TRBJ2-1	-	TRBV20-1	-	CSVGENEQFF	TGCAGTGTCGGGGAGAATGAGCAGTTCTTC
TRBJ2-3	TRBD2	TRBV27	-	CASSQASGRASTDTQYF	TGTGCCAGCAGTCAGGCTAGCGGGAGGGCCTCGACAGATACGCAGTATTTT
TRBJ2-2	-	TRBV5-1	once	CASSLLSGAGGAGELFF	TGCGCCAGCAGCTTGTTGAGCGGGGCAGGGGGCGCCGGGGAGCTGTTTTTT
TRBJ2-5	TRBD2	TRBV7-2	-	CASSTSGGQETQYF	TGTGCCAGCAGCACTAGCGGGGGCCAAGAGACCCAGTACTTC
TRBJ2-5	-	TRBV2	-	CASGRALQETQYF	TGTGCCAGCGGCAGGGCCCTCCAAGAGACCCAGTACTTC
TRBJ1-1	-	TRBV11-2	-	CASSLGGQGDTEAFF	TGTGCCAGCAGCTTAGGAGGACAAGGTGACACTGAAGCTTTCTTT
TRBJ1-2	-	TRBV5-1	-	CASSPEANYGYTF	TGCGCCAGCAGCCCGGAGGCGAACTATGGCTACACCTTC